This T cell receptor beta chain comes out of a study of blood T cell repertoires in COVID-19. Assay: immunoSEQ multiplex PCR; the TCRdb copy retains only in-frame clones and omits some. The sample has about 150,000 clones, more than 75% seen once. Participants had their cohort set by participant-reported clinical history. This CDR3 contains 13 residues. Germline values: CDR1 MNHEY, CDR2 SMNVEV (reference sequence). Trimming took off 7 bases at V and 3 bases at J, with 11 bases between the two ends. The sample was PBMCs or T cells enriched from blood (not recorded which). The sequence came from a woman in her thirties with acute COVID-19. The chain couples TRBV27 to TRBJ2-3; D gene uncertain. CDR3 loop: CASNSGGTDTQYF. The CDR3 DNA reads TGTGCCAGCAACTCGGGTGGGACAGATACGCAGTATTTT.